The present entry profiles one T cell receptor (beta chain) with its context. No antigen is known for it. V was trimmed by 4 bases and J by 3 bases, leaving 9 bases between them. Germline V gene lookup returns CDR1 SGHNT and CDR2 YYREEE (reference sequence). CDR3 length equals 13 residues. This sample is part of a study of beta chain features in type 1 diabetes. Expressed TCRB transcripts were sequenced because the entire RNA isolate underwent reverse transcription. Data came from immunoSEQ multiplex PCR; TCRdb stores just in-frame clones and leaves some out. The sample lists roughly 730,000 clones; around 15% were seen once. All of the sorted populations showed purity greater than 95%. Notes on the study in general: When Type 1 diabetes patients were examined, their TCRB CDR3s proved moderately but significantly shorter in all four CD4+ subsets.

The source is a man younger than 35 with type 1 diabetes. The V call is TRBV5-4, the J call TRBJ2-3; the D is unclear. The sequenced sample was naive CD4+ T cells from blood. For the CDR3, the DNA is TGTGCCAGCAGCCTACGGAGTACAGATACGCAGTATTTT. Translating gives CASSLRSTDTQYF.